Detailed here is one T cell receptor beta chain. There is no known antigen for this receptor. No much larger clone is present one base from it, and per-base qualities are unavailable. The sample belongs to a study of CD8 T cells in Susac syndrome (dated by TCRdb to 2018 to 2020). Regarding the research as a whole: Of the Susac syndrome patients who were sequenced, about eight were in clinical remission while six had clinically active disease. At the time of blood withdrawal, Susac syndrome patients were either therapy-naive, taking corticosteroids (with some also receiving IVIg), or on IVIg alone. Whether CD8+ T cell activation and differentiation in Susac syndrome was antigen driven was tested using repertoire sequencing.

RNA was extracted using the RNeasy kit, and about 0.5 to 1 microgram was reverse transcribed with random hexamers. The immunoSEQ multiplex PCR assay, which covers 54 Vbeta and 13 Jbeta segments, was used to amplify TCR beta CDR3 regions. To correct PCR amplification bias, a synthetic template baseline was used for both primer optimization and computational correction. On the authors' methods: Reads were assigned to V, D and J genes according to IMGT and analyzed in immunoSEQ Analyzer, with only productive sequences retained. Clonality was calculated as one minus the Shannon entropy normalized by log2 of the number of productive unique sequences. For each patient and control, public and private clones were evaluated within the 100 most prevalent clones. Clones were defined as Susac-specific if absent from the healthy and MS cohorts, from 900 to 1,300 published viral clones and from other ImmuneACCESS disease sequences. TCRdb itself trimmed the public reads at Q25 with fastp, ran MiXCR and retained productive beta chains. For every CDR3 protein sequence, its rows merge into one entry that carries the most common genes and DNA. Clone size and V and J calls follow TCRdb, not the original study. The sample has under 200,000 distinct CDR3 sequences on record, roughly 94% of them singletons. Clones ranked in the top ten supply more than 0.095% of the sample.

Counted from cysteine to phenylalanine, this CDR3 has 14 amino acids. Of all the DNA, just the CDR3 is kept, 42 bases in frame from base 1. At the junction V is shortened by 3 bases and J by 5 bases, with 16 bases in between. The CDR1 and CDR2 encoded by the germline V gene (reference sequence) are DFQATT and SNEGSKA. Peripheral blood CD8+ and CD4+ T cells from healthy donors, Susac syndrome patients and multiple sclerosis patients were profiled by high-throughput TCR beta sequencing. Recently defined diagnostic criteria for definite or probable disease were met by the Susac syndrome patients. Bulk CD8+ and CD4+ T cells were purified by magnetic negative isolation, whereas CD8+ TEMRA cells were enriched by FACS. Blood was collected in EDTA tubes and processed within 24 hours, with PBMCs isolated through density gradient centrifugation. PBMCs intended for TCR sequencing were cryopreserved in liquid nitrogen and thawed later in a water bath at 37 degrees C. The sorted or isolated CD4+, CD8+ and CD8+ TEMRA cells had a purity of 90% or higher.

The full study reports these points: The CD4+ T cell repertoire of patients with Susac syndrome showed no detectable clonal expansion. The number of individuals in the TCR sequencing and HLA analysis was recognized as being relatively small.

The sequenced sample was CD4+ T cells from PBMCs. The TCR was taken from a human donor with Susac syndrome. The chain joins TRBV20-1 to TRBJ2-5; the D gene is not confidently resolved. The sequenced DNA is TGCAGTGCTAGCGACCGTACCCTCCGGGAGACCCAGTACTTC. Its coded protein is CSASDRTLRETQYF.